The present T cell receptor (beta chain) was sequenced within a study of CD8+ T cells in alopecia areata. Study-wide results and caveats: Higher clonality was seen in lesional scalp than in normal scalp, especially in alopecia totalis/universalis.

This clone was seen only a few times. The antigen is undetermined. Extraction and reverse transcription of RNA yielded cDNA as the sequencing template. Produced via immunoSEQ multiplex PCR; TCRdb's table is partial and in-frame only. The sample contains around 120,000 clones, roughly 68% of which appear only once. It was from PBMCs that CD4+ and CD8+ T cells were sorted. In germline, CDR1 is PRHDT, CDR2 FYEKMQ (reference sequence). The CDR3 runs 15 residues. Trimming removed 5 bases at V and 6 bases at J, with 17 bases between. Sequencing input: CD4+ T cells sorted from blood. The rearrangement links TRBV13 to TRBJ2-1, with D perhaps matching TRBD1 or TRBD2 (5 bases each). The receptor was isolated from a human donor in good health. The CDR3 loop is CASSTPGTRVNEQFF. The CDR3 region has the DNA TGTGCCAGCAGCACCCCCGGGACCCGAGTCAATGAGCAGTTCTTC.